This T cell receptor beta chain emerged from a study of blood T cell repertoires in COVID-19. Turning to the study itself: Samples taken during acute and convalescent COVID-19 were collected in the United States, Italy and Spain.

This clone came up once. Assay: immunoSEQ multiplex PCR; the TCRdb copy retains only in-frame clones and omits some. The sample lists about 130,000 clones, approximately 90% occurring once. CDR3 size: 14 residues. Germline V CDR1 and CDR2: MNHEY, SMNVEV (reference sequence). The ends were cut back, 6 bases at V and 4 bases at J, with 15 bases in the middle. The material sequenced was peripheral blood. The V gene is TRBV27, the J gene TRBJ1-2, with unresolved D. The source is a man aged 45-65 years with active or convalescent COVID-19. This CDR3 is CASRSLGDGYGYTF. The CDR3 nucleotides are TGTGCCAGCAGATCTTTGGGAGACGGCTATGGCTACACCTTC.